Below, 10 T cell receptor beta chains from the same sample are listed, as sequenced in a study of blood T cell repertoires in COVID-19. The assay was immunoSEQ multiplex PCR, and TCRdb's table has in-frame clones only and misses some. The sample includes around 400,000 clones, nearly 90% of them seen just once. The material sequenced was PBMCs or T cells enriched from blood (not recorded which). These receptors originate from a woman aged 25 to 45 who had recovered from COVID-19.

The V gene is TRBV13, the J gene TRBJ2-7, with TRBD1 matching over 9 bases. This CDR3 region has 15 residues. CDR1 is PRHDT, CDR2 FYEKMQ, per germline (reference sequence). V lost 2 bases to trimming and J lost 5 bases; unmatched junction nucleotides: 7. Written as DNA, the CDR3 is TGTGCCAGCAGCTTACGGGGACAGGGTATCAACGAGCAGTACTTC. It encodes CASSLRGQGINEQYF.

This chain connects TRBV7-9 to TRBJ2-1; 13 bases are shared with TRBD2. CDR3 length equals 16 residues. The J segment lost 8 bases and the V segment lost 3 bases, leaving 7 bases of the junction unmatched. CDR1 is SEHNR, CDR2 FQNEAQ, per germline (reference sequence). The CDR3 DNA reads as TGTGCCAGCAGCTTCCTACTAGCGGGAGGGGTGGATGAGCAGTTCTTC. It is translated as CASSFLLAGGVDEQFF.

This clone has a single count. The gene calls are TRBV7-8 and TRBJ1-1, with D hard to call. Trimming stripped 0 bases from V and 5 bases from J, with 13 bases between. This CDR3 spans 15 amino acids. CDR1 SGHVS and CDR2 FQNEAQ come from the germline V gene. Written as DNA, the CDR3 is TGTGCCAGCAGCTTAGCGCCCCGGGGAGGAACTGAAGCTTTCTTT. It encodes CASSLAPRGGTEAFF.

The chain is built from TRBV27 and TRBJ1-5; a possible D gene is TRBD1 (5 bases). Per the germline V gene, CDR1 is MNHEY and CDR2 is SMNVEV (reference sequence). V lost 5 bases and J lost 5, with 19 bases in between. The CDR3 length is 16 residues. CDR3 nucleotides: TGTGCCAGCAGTCGGCTAGGGGACGGAGGGTATCAGCCCCAGCATTTT. This translates into CASSRLGDGGYQPQHF.

The chain joins TRBV18 to TRBJ2-7; D may be TRBD1 (6 bases). Germline V gives CDR1 KGHSH, CDR2 LQKENI. Between the trimmed V and J ends, which lost 3 bases and 7 bases, there was a span of 16 bases. CDR3 length: 14 residues. The CDR3 spells CASSPGVSQGEQYF. The CDR3 DNA follows: TGTGCCAGCTCACCCGGGGTTTCCCAGGGGGAGCAGTACTTC.

V gene TRBV7-8 combines with J gene TRBJ2-5; 8 bases are a match to TRBD1. Germline loops: CDR1 SGHVS, CDR2 FQNEAQ. The CDR3 runs 14 residues. The J segment lost 2 bases and the V segment lost 5 bases, leaving 4 bases of the junction unmatched. The CDR3 DNA reads TGTGCCAGCAGCCGGCGACAGGGGCAAGAGACCCAGTACTTC. Its protein product is CASSRRQGQETQYF.

The V and J genes are TRBV6-1 and TRBJ1-2; perhaps TRBD1 as D (5 bases). Germline V gene data show CDR1 as MNHNS and CDR2 as SASEGT. This CDR3 comprises 15 residues. V was shortened by 0 bases and J by 8 bases, with 16 bases between the two germline ends. The CDR3 bases are TGTGCCAGCAGTGAAGCAAGGCAGGGTGTGAAAGGCTACACCTTC. It yields the protein CASSEARQGVKGYTF.

This clone has more than one count but fewer than ten. The rearrangement uses TRBV6-2 or TRBV6-3 and TRBJ2-7, with D possibly being TRBD1 (6 bases). Germline-derived CDR1 and CDR2 are MNHEY and SVGEGT. The V end lost 2 bases, the J end lost 6 bases, and 8 bases lay between the germline ends. This CDR3 region has 12 residues. The CDR3 DNA reads TGTGCCAGCAGTTACGTAGGGGGCGAGCAGTACTTC. It is translated as CASSYVGGEQYF.

This clone was counted once. Additional DNA sequences in this sample encode the identical CDR3. The chain links TRBV6-5 to TRBJ2-2; tentative D call: TRBD1 (6 bases). CDR1 and CDR2 (germline): MNHEY, SVGAGI. The CDR3 spans 14 residues. V lost 0 bases and J 5 bases, leaving 7 bases between the germline ends. In DNA, the CDR3 is TGTGCCAGCAGTTACTCAAGGGGGACCGGGGAGCTGTTTTTT. Residues: CASSYSRGTGELFF.

V usage is TRBV5-1 and J usage is TRBJ2-2; D might be TRBD1 (6 bases). V was shortened by 4 bases and J by 2 bases, with 12 bases between the two germline ends. This CDR3 has 15 residues. Germline values: CDR1 SGHRS, CDR2 YFSETQ. CDR3 protein: CASSPGTINTGELFF. CDR3 coding DNA: TGCGCCAGCAGCCCAGGGACAATCAACACCGGGGAGCTGTTTTTT.